The 8 T cell receptor beta chains reported below all come from one sample, sequenced in a study of blood T cell repertoires in COVID-19. This table comes from immunoSEQ multiplex PCR, and its TCRdb copy is limited to in-frame clones, with some not included. The data show 110,000 or so clones, with around 84% seen just once and over 15% held by the top ten. Material for sequencing was peripheral blood. These receptors came from a woman aged 80 or older with acute or convalescent COVID-19.

This chain joins TRBV9 and TRBJ2-5, with TRBD2 matching over 10 bases. The germline gives CDR1 SGDLS, CDR2 YYNGEE. Trimming took 4 bases from V and 2 from J; bases not matched to a gene: 5. This CDR3 has 15 residues. CDR3 protein: CASSSSGSSQETQYF. The CDR3 coding sequence is TGTGCCAGCAGCTCTAGCGGGAGCTCGCAAGAGACCCAGTACTTC.

The chain combines TRBV30 with TRBJ2-1, with TRBD2 matching over 7 bases. CDR1 is GTSNPN and CDR2 is SVGIG in the germline V gene (reference sequence). V shed 1 base, J shed 3 bases, and the junction held 6 bases outside the gene matches. There are 15 residues in the CDR3. The CDR3 DNA reads as TGTGCCTGGAGTGGGGCTGGACTAGGCTACAATGAGCAGTTCTTC. Amino acids: CAWSGAGLGYNEQFF.

The rearrangement joins TRBV5-1 to TRBJ1-6; D unresolved. CDR1 and CDR2 from the germline V gene are SGHRS and YFSETQ. V was clipped by 0 bases and J by 5 bases, with 9 bases between them. The CDR3 covers 15 residues. CDR3 in DNA: TGCGCCAGCAGCTTGGAACCCCAGAATAATTCACCCCTCCACTTT. Translating gives CASSLEPQNNSPLHF.

This sequence joins TRBV10-2 and TRBJ1-2; D is unclear. Germline V gives CDR1 WSHSY, CDR2 SAAADI. Trimming took off 6 bases at V and 8 bases at J, with 13 bases between the two ends. This CDR3 region has 12 residues. The CDR3 reads CASRKDSYGYTF. In DNA form, the CDR3 reads TGCGCCAGCAGGAAGGACTCGTACGGCTACACCTTC.

The chain has TRBV24-1 and TRBJ2-1; 14 bases line up with TRBD2. Germline-derived CDR1 and CDR2 are KGHDR and SFDVKD. Trimming took 3 bases from V and 9 from J; bases not matched to a gene: 6. The CDR3 contains 16 residues. The CDR3 DNA sequence: TGTGCCACCAGTGATCATGGGACTAGCGGGAGAAGTGAGCAGTTCTTC. It codes for CATSDHGTSGRSEQFF.

This clone appeared a single time. The rearrangement joins TRBV11-2 to TRBJ1-1; D not resolved. Trimming shortened V by 2 bases and J by 3 bases, and 7 bases separated the two germline ends. The CDR3 totals 13 residues. Germline CDR1 SGHAT, CDR2 FQNNGV. CDR3 protein: CASSLLGDTEAFF. The DNA of the CDR3 is TGTGCCAGCAGCTTACTCGGAGACACTGAAGCTTTCTTT. The variable domain in full, completed from reference TRBV11-2 and TRBJ1-1, reads EAGVAQSPRYKIIEKRQSVAFWCNPISGHATLYWYQQILGQGPKLLIQFQNNGVVDDSQLPKDRFSAERLKGVDSTLKIQPAKLEDSAVYLCASSLLGDTEAFFGQGTRLTVV.

The chain links TRBV29-1 to TRBJ1-2; no definite D call. Germline V lookup: CDR1 SQVTM, CDR2 ANQGSEA. The germline V and J ends were trimmed by 4 bases and 3 bases, with 6 bases remaining between them. The CDR3 contains 11 residues. CDR3 loop: CSVGGDYGYTF. CDR3 coding DNA: TGCAGCGTTGGAGGCGACTATGGCTACACCTTC.

V and J are TRBV3-1 (or the pseudogene TRBV3-2) and TRBJ2-4, with 9 bases that match TRBD1. Germline-derived CDR1 and CDR2 are LGHDT and YNNKEL (reference sequence). J was trimmed by 4 bases and V by 4 bases; bases with no gene match: 5. The CDR3 covers 15 residues. The CDR3 DNA sequence: TGTGCCAGCAGCCCATCGGACAGGGGTAAAAACATTCAGTACTTC. It codes for CASSPSDRGKNIQYF.